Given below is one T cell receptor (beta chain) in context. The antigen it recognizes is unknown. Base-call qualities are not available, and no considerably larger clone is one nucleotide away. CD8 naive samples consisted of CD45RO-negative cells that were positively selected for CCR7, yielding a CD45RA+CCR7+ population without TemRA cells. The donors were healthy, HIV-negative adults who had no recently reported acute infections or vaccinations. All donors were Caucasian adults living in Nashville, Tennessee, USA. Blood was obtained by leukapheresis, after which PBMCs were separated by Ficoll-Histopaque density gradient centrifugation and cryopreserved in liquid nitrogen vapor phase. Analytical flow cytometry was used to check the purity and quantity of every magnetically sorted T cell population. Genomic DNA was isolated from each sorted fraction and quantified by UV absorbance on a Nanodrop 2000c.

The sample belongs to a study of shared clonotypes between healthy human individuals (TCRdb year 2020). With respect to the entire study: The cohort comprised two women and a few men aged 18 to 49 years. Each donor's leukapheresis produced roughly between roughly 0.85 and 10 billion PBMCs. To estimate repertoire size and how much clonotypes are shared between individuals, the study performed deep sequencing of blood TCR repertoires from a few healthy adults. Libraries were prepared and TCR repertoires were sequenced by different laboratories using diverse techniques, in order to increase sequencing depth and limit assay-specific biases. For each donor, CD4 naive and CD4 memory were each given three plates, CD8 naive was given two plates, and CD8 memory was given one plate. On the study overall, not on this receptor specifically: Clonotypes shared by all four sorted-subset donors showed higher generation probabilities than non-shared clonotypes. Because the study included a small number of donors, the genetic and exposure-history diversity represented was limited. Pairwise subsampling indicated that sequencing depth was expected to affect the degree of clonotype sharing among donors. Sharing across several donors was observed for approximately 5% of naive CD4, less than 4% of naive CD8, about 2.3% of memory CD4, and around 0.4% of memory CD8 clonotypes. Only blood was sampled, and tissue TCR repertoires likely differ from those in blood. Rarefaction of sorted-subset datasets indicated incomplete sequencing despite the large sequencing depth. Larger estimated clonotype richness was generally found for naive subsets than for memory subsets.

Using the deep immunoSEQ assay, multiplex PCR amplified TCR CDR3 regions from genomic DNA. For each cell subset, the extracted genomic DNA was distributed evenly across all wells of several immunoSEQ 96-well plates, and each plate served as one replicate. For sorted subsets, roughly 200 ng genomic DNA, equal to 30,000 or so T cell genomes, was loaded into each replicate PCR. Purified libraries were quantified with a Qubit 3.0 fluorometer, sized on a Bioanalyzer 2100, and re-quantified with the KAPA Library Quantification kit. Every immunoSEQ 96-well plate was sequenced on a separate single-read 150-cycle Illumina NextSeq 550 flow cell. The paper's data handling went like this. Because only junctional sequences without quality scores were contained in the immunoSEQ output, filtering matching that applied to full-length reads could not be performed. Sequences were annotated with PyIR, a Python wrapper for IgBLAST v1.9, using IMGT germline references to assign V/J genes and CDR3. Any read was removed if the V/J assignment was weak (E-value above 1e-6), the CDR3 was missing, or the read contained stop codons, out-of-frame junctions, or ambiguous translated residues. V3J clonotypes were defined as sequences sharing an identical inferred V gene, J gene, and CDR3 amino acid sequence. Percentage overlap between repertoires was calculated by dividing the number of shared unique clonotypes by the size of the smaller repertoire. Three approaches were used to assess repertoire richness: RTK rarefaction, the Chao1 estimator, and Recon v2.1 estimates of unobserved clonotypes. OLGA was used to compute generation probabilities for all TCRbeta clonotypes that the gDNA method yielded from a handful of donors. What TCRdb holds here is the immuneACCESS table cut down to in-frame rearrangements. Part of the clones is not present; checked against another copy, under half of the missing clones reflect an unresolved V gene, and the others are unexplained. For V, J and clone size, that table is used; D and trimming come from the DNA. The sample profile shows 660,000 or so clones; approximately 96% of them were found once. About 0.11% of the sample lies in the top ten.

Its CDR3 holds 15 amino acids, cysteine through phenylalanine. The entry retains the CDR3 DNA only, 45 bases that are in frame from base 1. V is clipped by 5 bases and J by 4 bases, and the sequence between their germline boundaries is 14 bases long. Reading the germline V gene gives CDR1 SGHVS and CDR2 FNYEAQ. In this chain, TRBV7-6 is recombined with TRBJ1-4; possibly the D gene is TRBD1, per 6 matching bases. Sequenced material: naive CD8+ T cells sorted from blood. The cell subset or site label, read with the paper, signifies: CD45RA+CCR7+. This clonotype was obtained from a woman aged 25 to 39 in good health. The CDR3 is CASSDGQRNNEKLFF. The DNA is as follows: TGTGCCAGCAGCGACGGACAGCGGAATAATGAAAAACTGTTTTTT.